These 10 T cell receptor beta chains were sequenced from one sample in a study of T cell repertoires in cytomegalovirus infection. TCRdb re-analysed the reads in MiXCR, keeping a single row per CDR3 protein. Of around 540,000 distinct CDR3 sequences in the sample, roughly a third were seen once. The antigens for these receptors are not known. The sequences come from cultured PBMCs, collected from culture after CMV antigen stimulation. The origin of the receptors is a human donor in good health (CMV status not recorded). Some clones in this sample may be carry-over from other donors' samples.

Of note for this clonotype: Given a much more abundant clone one base away, this may be a read error. The CDR3 DNA follows: TGTGCCAGCAGCTTACGGGTAGCAGGGGCCAACGTCCTGACTTTC. Its translation is CASSLRVAGANVLTF. The J gene is TRBJ2-6, the V gene TRBV7-2; D remains ambiguous. V was cut by 2 bases and J by 4 bases, with 9 bases left in between. Germline CDR1 and CDR2: SGHTA and FQGNSA. This CDR3 region has 15 residues. Full variable domain (outside the CDR3, taken from reference TRBV7-2 and TRBJ2-6): GAGVSQSPSNKVTEKGKDVELRCDPISGHTALYWYRQSLGQGLEFLIYFQGNSAPDKSGLPSDRFSAERTGGSVSTLTIQRTQQEDSAVYLCASSLRVAGANVLTFGAGSRLTVL.

This clonotype was counted at least ten times. The chain has TRBV27 and TRBJ2-7; 13 bases align to TRBD2. With V trimmed by 5 bases and J by 2 bases, 3 bases remained unmatched. Germline-derived CDR1 and CDR2 are MNHEY and SMNVEV (reference sequence). The length of the CDR3 is 15 residues. The CDR3, as DNA: TGTGCCAGCAGTCGCGGACTAGCGGGGGCCTACGAGCAGTACTTC. It is translated as CASSRGLAGAYEQYF.

This clonotype was observed a few times. The chain has TRBV6-8 and TRBJ2-5, with D unresolved. CDR1 is MNHGY, CDR2 SAAAGT, per germline. This CDR3 has 17 residues. The V and J ends lost 2 bases and 5 bases respectively, with 21 bases between them. The CDR3 loop reads CASSYPKGPGLLETQYF. The CDR3 nucleotides read TGTGCCAGCAGTTACCCTAAAGGACCCGGGTTGTTGGAGACCCAGTACTTC.

This clonotype was recorded a few times. As DNA, the CDR3 is TGTGCCAGCAGTTACTCGTGGGGGCCTGGAAACACCATATATTTT. Translation: CASSYSWGPGNTIYF. V usage is TRBV6-5 and J usage is TRBJ1-3; TRBD1 might be the D (6 bases). Looked up from germline, CDR1 is MNHEY and CDR2 is SVGAGI. V lost 0 bases and J 2 bases, leaving 8 bases between the germline ends. The CDR3 contains 15 residues.

The V call is TRBV28, the J call TRBJ1-2; 7 bases fit TRBD1. V lost 4 bases and J lost 8; bases outside the gene matches: 16. Germline assignment: CDR1 MDHEN and CDR2 SYDVKM. This CDR3 contains 16 residues. The CDR3 bases are TGTGCCAGCAGTTCAATCCAGGGACAGTCATTAGGAGGCTACACCTTC. Translation gives CASSSIQGQSLGGYTF.

This clonotype came up many times. The chain uses TRBV7-8 and TRBJ2-7; D might be TRBD2 (6 bases). CDR3 length equals 16 residues. Germline V gene lookup returns CDR1 SGHVS and CDR2 FQNEAQ. The V end lost 1 base, the J end lost 0 bases, and 13 bases lay between the germline ends. The CDR3 region has the DNA TGTGCCAGCAGCTTAGGCGGGACCGTTAGCTCCTACGAGCAGTACTTC. This gives the protein CASSLGGTVSSYEQYF.

This clonotype has only a few counts. The V gene is TRBV15, the J gene TRBJ1-2; possible D gene TRBD1, 5 bases. The CDR3 length is 13 residues. Germline V gives CDR1 LNHNV, CDR2 YYDKDF (reference sequence). V shed 5 bases and J shed 4 bases, with 11 bases lying between them. The CDR3 is CATSDDSVYGYTF. In nucleotides, the CDR3 is TGTGCCACCAGCGACGACAGCGTCTATGGCTACACCTTC.

The chain recombines TRBV20-1 with TRBJ2-2, with 11 bases fitting TRBD2. The V segment lost 5 bases and the J segment 3 bases; nucleotides outside the gene matches: 2. Germline loops: CDR1 DFQATT, CDR2 SNEGSKA (reference sequence). This CDR3 has 14 residues. CDR3: CSALGLADTGELFF. CDR3 DNA sequence: TGCAGTGCTTTGGGACTAGCGGACACCGGGGAGCTGTTTTTT.

This clonotype was counted a few times. The rearrangement joins TRBV11-1 to TRBJ2-1; 7 bases fit TRBD2. CDR3 size: 15 residues. CDR1 SGHAT and CDR2 FQDESV come from the germline V gene (reference sequence). V gave up 8 bases and J gave up 7 bases; unmatched junction bases: 14. The CDR3 is CASALGGRALNEQFF. The CDR3 region has the DNA TGTGCCAGCGCCCTGGGGGGGAGGGCCTTAAATGAGCAGTTCTTC.

This clonotype has more than one count but fewer than ten. V gene TRBV12-3 or TRBV12-4 combines with J gene TRBJ2-1; TRBD2 agrees at 10 bases. The CDR3 totals 14 residues. V lost 1 base, J lost 9 bases, and 3 bases stayed unmatched. This CDR3 is CASSLGAGGVEQFF. In DNA, the CDR3 is TGTGCCAGCAGTTTAGGAGCGGGAGGGGTTGAGCAGTTCTTC.